This T cell receptor (beta chain) was obtained from a study of blood T cell repertoires in COVID-19. Clones were sequenced by immunoSEQ multiplex PCR, and TCRdb holds only the in-frame ones, with some missing. The sample shows fewer than 350,000 clones, over 85% of them seen only once. The germline CDR1 and CDR2 sequences are MNHEY and SVGAGI. Trimming removed 7 bases from V and 5 bases from J; junction bases left unmatched: 5. The CDR3 totals 14 residues. This rearrangement joins TRBV6-5 to TRBJ1-4; the match to TRBD1 covers 9 bases. Sequences were obtained from peripheral blood. The sequence derives from a woman between 55 and 75 years old with COVID-19, enrolled during active disease. CDR3 sequence: CASTTTGGNEKLFF. CDR3 DNA: TGTGCCAGCACTACGACAGGGGGAAATGAAAAACTGTTTTTT.